The present entry profiles one T cell receptor beta chain with its context. These data come from a study of OX40 agonist ivuxolimab in advanced cancers. About the research overall: Hepatocellular carcinoma, melanoma, renal cell or head and neck cancer was diagnosed in the dose-escalation patients. Males comprised 82.7% of the group, whose mean age was roughly 60 years (range 23 to 79).

The CDR3 length is 13 residues. TCRdb's table, derived via immunoSEQ multiplex PCR, lists solely in-frame clones and lacks some. This table has fewer than 70,000 clones, around 90% appearing once. This specimen consisted of CD4+ or CD8+ T cells sorted from blood, obtained in a trial of the OX40 agonist ivuxolimab. The origin of this receptor is an adult with an advanced solid tumor such as melanoma, head and neck, liver or kidney cancer. The V and J genes are TRBV21-1 and TRBJ2-5; TRBD1 reflects the table's D call only, with no check against the DNA. TRBV21-1 is labeled a pseudogene. The CDR3 protein is CASSKEGERTQYF. In DNA, the CDR3 is TGTGCCAGCAGCAAAGAGGGGGAACGGACCCAGTACTTC.